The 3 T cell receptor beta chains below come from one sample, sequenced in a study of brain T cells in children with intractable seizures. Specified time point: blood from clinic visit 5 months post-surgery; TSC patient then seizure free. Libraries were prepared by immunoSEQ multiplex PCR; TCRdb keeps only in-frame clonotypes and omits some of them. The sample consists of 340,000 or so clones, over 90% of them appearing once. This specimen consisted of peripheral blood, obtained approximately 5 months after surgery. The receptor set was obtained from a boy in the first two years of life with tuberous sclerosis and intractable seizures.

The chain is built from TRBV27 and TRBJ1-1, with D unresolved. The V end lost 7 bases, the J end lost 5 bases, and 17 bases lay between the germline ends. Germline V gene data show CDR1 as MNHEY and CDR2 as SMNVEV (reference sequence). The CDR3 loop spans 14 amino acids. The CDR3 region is CASIITAGGTEAFF. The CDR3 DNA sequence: TGTGCCAGCATCATAACGGCAGGAGGGACTGAAGCTTTCTTT.

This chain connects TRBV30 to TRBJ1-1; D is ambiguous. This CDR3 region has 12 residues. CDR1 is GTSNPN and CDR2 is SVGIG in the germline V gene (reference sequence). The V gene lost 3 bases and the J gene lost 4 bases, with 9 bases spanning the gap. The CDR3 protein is CAWRSEATEAFF. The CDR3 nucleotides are TGTGCCTGGAGATCCGAAGCCACTGAAGCTTTCTTT.

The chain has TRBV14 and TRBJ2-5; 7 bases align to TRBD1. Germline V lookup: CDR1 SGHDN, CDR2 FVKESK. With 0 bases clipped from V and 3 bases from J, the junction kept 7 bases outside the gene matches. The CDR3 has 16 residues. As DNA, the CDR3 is TGTGCCAGCAGCCAAGATCTTGTCAGGGGGAAAGAGACCCAGTACTTC. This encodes CASSQDLVRGKETQYF.